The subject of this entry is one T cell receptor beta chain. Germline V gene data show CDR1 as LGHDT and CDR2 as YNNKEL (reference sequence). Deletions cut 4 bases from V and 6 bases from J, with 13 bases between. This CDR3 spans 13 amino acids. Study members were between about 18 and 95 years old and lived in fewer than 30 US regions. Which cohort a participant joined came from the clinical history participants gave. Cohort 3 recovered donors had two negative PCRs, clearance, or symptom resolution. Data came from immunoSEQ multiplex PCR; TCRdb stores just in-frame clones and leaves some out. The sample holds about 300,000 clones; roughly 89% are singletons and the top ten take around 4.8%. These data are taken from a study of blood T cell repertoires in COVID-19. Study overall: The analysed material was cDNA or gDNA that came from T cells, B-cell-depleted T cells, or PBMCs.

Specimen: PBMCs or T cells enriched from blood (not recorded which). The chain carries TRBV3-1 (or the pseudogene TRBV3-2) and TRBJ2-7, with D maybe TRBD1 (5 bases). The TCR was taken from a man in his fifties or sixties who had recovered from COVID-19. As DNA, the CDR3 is TGTGCCAGCAGCCTAGGGGTGGTCGGCGAGCAGTACTTC. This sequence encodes CASSLGVVGEQYF.